This TCR beta chain was obtained from a study of shared clonotypes between healthy human individuals. Whole-study findings and limits: At large depth, rarefaction still showed sorted-subset sequencing to be incomplete.

At a deep level, the assay was run. Genomic DNA of every subset was divided equally among multiple immunoSEQ plates. Clones were sequenced by immunoSEQ multiplex PCR, and TCRdb holds only the in-frame ones, with some missing. In the table there are over 850,000 clones, around 78% of which are singletons. About this clone: Its matching antigen is unknown.

In germline, CDR1 is SGDLS, CDR2 YYNGEE. V shed 0 bases, J shed 5 bases, and the junction held 9 bases outside the gene matches. CDR3 length: 17 residues. The J gene is TRBJ2-5, the V gene TRBV9; 11 bases align to TRBD2. Sequencing was carried out using memory CD4+ T cells from PBMCs. Noted subset: CD45RA-negative fraction. The sequence derives from a man aged 18 to 35 in good health. Some clones in this sample may be carry-over from other donors' samples. CDR3 loop: CASSVGSSGRARETQYF. The CDR3, as DNA: TGTGCCAGCAGCGTAGGGAGTAGCGGGAGGGCCCGGGAGACCCAGTACTTC.